This T cell receptor (beta chain) was recorded in a study of shared clonotypes between healthy human individuals. Across the whole study: Donors were a couple of women and a few men aged 18 to 49.

It was roughly 100 million PBMCs that unsorted samples used for genomic DNA. Assay execution took place at the deep level. Method: immunoSEQ multiplex PCR; TCRdb's copy keeps in-frame clones and lacks some. Here the sample spans approximately 500,000 clones, around 80% being singletons. The CDR3 is 15 residues long. From germline, CDR1 is SGHRS and CDR2 YFSETQ. The ends were cut back, 2 bases at V and 9 bases at J, with 18 bases in the middle. The sequenced sample consisted of PBMCs. The rearrangement joins TRBV5-1 to TRBJ2-1; D remains unclear. This TCR was sampled from a woman between 40 and 55 years old in good health. Some clones in this sample may be carry-over from other donors' samples. The CDR3 reads CASSFDGHPGSEQFF. CDR3 sequence (DNA): TGCGCCAGCAGCTTCGACGGCCACCCAGGATCTGAGCAGTTCTTC.